Following are 2 T cell receptor beta chains from one sample sequenced in a study of T cell responses to AZD1222 COVID-19 vaccine. The protocol was immunoSEQ multiplex PCR, while the TCRdb copy is restricted to in-frame clones and leaves out a portion. The data show roughly 200,000 clones, with about 94% seen just once and over 1.5% held by the top ten. The sample here was peripheral blood, taken 28 days after the second dose of the MenACWY control vaccine. These receptors all come from an adult who received the MenACWY meningococcal vaccine as a control.

V and J are TRBV10-1 and TRBJ1-4; D unresolved. Trimming cost V 5 bases and J 8 bases, with 15 bases left between them. Germline values: CDR1 WNHNN, CDR2 SYGVQD (reference sequence). The CDR3 covers 14 residues. CDR3 sequence: CASSTGRHGEKLFF. CDR3 sequence (DNA): TGCGCCAGCAGTACGGGCCGCCATGGGGAAAAACTGTTTTTT.

This rearrangement joins TRBV7-8 to TRBJ2-1, with 13 bases identical to TRBD2. This CDR3 contains 20 residues. Germline loops: CDR1 SGHVS, CDR2 FQNEAQ. With V trimmed by 7 bases and J by 1 base, 16 bases remained unmatched. CDR3 bases: TGTGCCAGCACCCGGGGGATTACTAGCGGGAGGGCCGGGTCCTACAATGAGCAGTTCTTC. It is translated as CASTRGITSGRAGSYNEQFF.